The TCR beta chain described here comes from a study of T cells in Graves' hyperthyroidism and ophthalmopathy. Notes on the study in general: A 13 V-J signature model discriminated ophthalmopathy versus stable hyperthyroidism.

Germline V lookup: CDR1 MDHEN, CDR2 SYDVKM. This CDR3 has 14 amino acids. V was pared by 6 bases and J by 0 bases, with 9 bases between. Among the patients, aged 18 to 65, hyperthyroidism was newly diagnosed and had lasted under 2 months. Diagnoses rested on clinical symptoms, serum thyroxine and TRAb, thyroid ultrasound and orbital computed tomography. This clonotype was detected many times. Antigen: not known. What was amplified from RNA transcripts were TCR beta CDR3 regions. TCR CDR3 regions were first amplified by RT-PCR with HTBI primers. MiXCR, run by TCRdb on the multiplex PCR reads, gives a single entry per CDR3 protein. The sample includes approximately 520,000 distinct CDR3 sequences, less than 25% seen only once; the top ten take around 27%.

The sequence was collected from a man aged 18 to 30 with Graves' hyperthyroidism. V is TRBV28 and J is TRBJ2-4; D gene ambiguous. The sequencing input was blood. The CDR3 spells CASSLAQAKNIQYF. CDR3 sequence (DNA): TGTGCCAGCAGCCTGGCCCAAGCCAAAAACATTCAGTACTTC.